This TCR beta chain was sequenced in a study of cytomegalovirus exposure and HLA in healthy donors. Whole-study results and caveats: The productive fraction for most TCR beta V segments was about 87% or about 30% in an earlier analysis. Judged likely to be a sequencing artifact was a cluster of highly shared sequence variants. A later analysis appeared to link common viral pathogens to several of the most significant clusters.

J was trimmed by 4 bases and V by 4 bases; bases with no gene match: 10. The germline gives CDR1 SGHNT, CDR2 YYREEE (reference sequence). CDR3 size: 15 residues. Concerning this clone itself: Its antigen is not identified.

The PCR was carried out with 60 Vbeta primers and 13 Jbeta primers. Only in-frame clones appear in the TCRdb table, and some are missing; sequencing was by immunoSEQ multiplex PCR. The sample yields 150,000 to 200,000 clones, less than 90% seen once. Sequencing was performed on PBMCs. This chain uses TRBV5-4 with TRBJ1-2, with 7 bases matching TRBD1. The receptor was derived from a woman aged 50 to 65 in good health and CMV-seropositive. The CDR3 region has the DNA TGTGCCAGCAGCCCCCCAGGGGGTAATAGCTATGGCTACACCTTC. Its protein is CASSPPGGNSYGYTF. Based on the CDR3 plus reference TRBV5-4 and TRBJ1-2, the full variable domain is ETGVTQSPTHLIKTRGQQVTLRCSSQSGHNTVSWYQQALGQGPQFIFQYYREEENGRGNFPPRFSGLQFPNYSSELNVNALELDDSALYLCASSPPGGNSYGYTFGSGTRLTVV.